This T cell receptor (beta chain) originates from a study of Graves' ophthalmopathy and Graves' hyperthyroidism. The trim removed 4 bases at V and 7 bases at J, leaving 12 bases unmatched. Germline loops: CDR1 MNHEY, CDR2 SVGAGI. The CDR3 extends over 17 amino acids. Concerning this clonotype: Its cognate antigen is unknown.

Using RNA transcripts, the TCR beta CDR3 regions were amplified. Amplification began with first-round RT-PCR using HTBI primers, then second-round multiplex PCR was performed. MiXCR was run by TCRdb on the multiplex PCR reads, yielding one entry per CDR3 protein. Here the sample spans under 350,000 distinct CDR3 sequences, around a sixth being singletons. Study observations and caveats: Detection in blood was also observed for most expanded thyroid clonotypes above 0.001 frequency. A classifier, a 13-signature model, separated ophthalmopathy from stable hyperthyroidism with 87.88% sensitivity and roughly 80% specificity.

The TCR originated in an adult man with Graves' ophthalmopathy. The sequenced material came from peripheral blood. The rearrangement links TRBV6-5 to TRBJ1-6; 8 nucleotides line up with TRBD1. Written as DNA, the CDR3 is TGTGCCAGCAGTTCTTATGACGGACAGGGATCCAATTCACCCCTCCACTTT. Translated, it gives CASSSYDGQGSNSPLHF.